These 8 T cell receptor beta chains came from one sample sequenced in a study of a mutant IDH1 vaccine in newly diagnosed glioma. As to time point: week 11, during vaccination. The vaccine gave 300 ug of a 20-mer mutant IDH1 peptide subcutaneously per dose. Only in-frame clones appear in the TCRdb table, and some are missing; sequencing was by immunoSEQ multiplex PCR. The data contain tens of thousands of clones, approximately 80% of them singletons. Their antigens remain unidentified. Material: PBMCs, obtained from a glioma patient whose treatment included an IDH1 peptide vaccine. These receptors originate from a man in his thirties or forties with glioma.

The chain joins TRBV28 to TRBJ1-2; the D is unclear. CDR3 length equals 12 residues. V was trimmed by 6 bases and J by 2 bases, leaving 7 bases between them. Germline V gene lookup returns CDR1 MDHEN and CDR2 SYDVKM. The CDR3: CASRDPNYGYTF. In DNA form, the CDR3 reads TGTGCCAGCAGGGACCCCAACTATGGCTACACCTTC.

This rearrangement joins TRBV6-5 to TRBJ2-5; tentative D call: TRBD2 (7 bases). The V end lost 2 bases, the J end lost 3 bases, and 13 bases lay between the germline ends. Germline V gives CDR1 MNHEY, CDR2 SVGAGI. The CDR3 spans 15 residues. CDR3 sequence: CASSYNAGAKETQYF. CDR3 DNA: TGTGCCAGCAGTTACAATGCGGGGGCTAAAGAGACCCAGTACTTC.

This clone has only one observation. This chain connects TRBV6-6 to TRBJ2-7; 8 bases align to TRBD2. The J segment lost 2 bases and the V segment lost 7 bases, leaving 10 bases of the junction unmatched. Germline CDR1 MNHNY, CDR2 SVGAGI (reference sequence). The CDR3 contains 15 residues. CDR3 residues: CASTGERGIPYEQYF. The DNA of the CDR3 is TGTGCCAGCACAGGCGAGCGGGGGATACCCTACGAGCAGTACTTC.

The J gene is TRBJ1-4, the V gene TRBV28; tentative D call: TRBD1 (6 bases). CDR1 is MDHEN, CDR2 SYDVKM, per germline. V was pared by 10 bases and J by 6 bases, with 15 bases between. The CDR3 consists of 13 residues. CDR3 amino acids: CATSGGSDEKLFF. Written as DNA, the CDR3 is TGTGCCACGTCTGGGGGCTCGGATGAAAAACTGTTTTTT. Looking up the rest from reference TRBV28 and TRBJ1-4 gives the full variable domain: DVKVTQSSRYLVKRTGEKVFLECVQDMDHENMFWYRQDPGLGLRLIYFSYDVKMKEKGDIPEGYSVSREKKERFSLILESASTNQTSMYLCATSGGSDEKLFFGSGTQLSVL.

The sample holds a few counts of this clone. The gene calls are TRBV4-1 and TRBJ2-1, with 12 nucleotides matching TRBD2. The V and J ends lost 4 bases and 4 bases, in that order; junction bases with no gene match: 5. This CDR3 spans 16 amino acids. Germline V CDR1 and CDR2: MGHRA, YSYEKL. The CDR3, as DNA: TGCGCCAGCAGCCGCCCGACTAGCGGGGGTTACAATGAGCAGTTCTTC. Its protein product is CASSRPTSGGYNEQFF.

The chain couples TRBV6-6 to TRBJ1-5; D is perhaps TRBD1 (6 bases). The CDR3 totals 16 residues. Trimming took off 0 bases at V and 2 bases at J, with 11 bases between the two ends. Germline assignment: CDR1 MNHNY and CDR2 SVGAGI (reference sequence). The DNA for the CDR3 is TGTGCCAGCAGTTACTCAGGGGGGGGCGGCAATCAGCCCCAGCATTTT. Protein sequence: CASSYSGGGGNQPQHF.

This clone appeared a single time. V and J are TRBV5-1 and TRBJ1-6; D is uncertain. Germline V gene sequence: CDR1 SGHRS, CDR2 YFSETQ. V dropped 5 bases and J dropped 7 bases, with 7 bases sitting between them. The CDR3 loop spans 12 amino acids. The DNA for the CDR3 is TGCGCCAGCAGGTTAGGGAATTCACCCCTCCACTTT. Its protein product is CASRLGNSPLHF.

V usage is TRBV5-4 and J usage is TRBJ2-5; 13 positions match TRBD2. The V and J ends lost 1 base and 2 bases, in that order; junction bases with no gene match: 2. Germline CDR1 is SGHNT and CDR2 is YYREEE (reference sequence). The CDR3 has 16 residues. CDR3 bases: TGTGCCAGCAGCTTGCCGACTAGCGGGGGGCAAGAGACCCAGTACTTC. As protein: CASSLPTSGGQETQYF.